Listed below are T cell receptor beta chains from one sample, sequenced in a study of OX40 agonist ivuxolimab in advanced cancers. Using immunoSEQ multiplex PCR, the repertoire was profiled, and TCRdb retains in-frame clones only, with some absent. The data contain around 30,000 clones, just over 90% of them singletons. The sample in question was CD4+ or CD8+ T cells sorted from blood, obtained in a trial of the OX40 agonist ivuxolimab. The source of these receptors is an adult with an advanced solid tumor such as melanoma, head and neck, liver or kidney cancer. Both conserved end residues are part of each CDR3. A clone size is listed for some rows: how often the clone was seen (once, few, many), or a class if it is expanded.

v_gene	abundance	j_gene	CDR3aa
TRBV6-1	.	TRBJ2-4	CASSEQIWAGPALAKNIQYF
TRBV19	.	TRBJ2-7	CASRGQGINEQYF
TRBV7-6	.	TRBJ2-5	CASRLEETQYF
TRBV7-6	.	TRBJ2-7	CASSLVSGPRLADYEQYF
TRBV20-1	.	TRBJ2-5	CSARIQETQYF
TRBV19	.	TRBJ2-5	CASSIDPLAGVRETQYF
TRBV11-2	.	TRBJ1-2	CASSSKGRGWGYTF
TRBV4-1	once	TRBJ2-3	CASSQDEGSAQYSTDTQYF
TRBV19	.	TRBJ2-5	CASSINRFASQETQYF
TRBV6-5	.	TRBJ1-2	CASSFTGGEFYGYTF